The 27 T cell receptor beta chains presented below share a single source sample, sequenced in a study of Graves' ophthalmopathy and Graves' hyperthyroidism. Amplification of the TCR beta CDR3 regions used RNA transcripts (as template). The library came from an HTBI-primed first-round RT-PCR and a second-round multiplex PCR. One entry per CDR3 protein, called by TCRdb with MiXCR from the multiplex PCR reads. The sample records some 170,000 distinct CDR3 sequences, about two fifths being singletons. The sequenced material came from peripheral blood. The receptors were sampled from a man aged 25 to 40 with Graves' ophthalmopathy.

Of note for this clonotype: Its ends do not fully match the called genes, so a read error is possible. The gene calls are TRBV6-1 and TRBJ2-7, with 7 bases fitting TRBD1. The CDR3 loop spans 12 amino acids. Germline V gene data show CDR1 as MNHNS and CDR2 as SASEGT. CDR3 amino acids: CASTQTGHDQYF. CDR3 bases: TGTGCCAGCACCCAGACAGGGCACGACCAGTACTTC.

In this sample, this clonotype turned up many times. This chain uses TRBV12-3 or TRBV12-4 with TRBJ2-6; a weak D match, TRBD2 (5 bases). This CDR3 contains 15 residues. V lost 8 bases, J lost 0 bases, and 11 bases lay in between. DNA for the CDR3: TGTGCCAGCGAGGGCATTAACTCTGGGGCCAACGTCCTGACTTTC. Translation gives CASEGINSGANVLTF.

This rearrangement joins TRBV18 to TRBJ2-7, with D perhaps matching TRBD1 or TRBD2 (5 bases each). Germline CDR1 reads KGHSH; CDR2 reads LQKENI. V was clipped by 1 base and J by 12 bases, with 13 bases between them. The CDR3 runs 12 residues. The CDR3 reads CASSPLGTLMYF. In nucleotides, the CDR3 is TGTGCCAGCTCACCACTGGGGACCCTAATGTACTTC.

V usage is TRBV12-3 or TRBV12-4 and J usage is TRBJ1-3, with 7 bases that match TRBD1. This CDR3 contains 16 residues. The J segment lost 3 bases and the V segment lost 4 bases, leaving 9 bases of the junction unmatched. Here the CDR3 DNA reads TGTGCCAGCAGTTACTCGGACAGGCGATTTGGAAACACCATATATTTT. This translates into CASSYSDRRFGNTIYF.

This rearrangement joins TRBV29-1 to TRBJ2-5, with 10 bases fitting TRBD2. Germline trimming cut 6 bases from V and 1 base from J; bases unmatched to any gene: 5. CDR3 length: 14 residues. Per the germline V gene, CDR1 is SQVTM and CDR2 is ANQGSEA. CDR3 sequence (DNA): TGCAGCGTGGTAGGGACTAGCGCCCAAGAGACCCAGTACTTC. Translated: CSVVGTSAQETQYF.

The CDR3 bases are TGTGCCAGCAGCAACACCCTCACGGGACTAGCGGGAGGGGAGCAGTACTTC. It specifies CASSNTLTGLAGGEQYF. This rearrangement joins TRBV6-1 to TRBJ2-7; 16 bases map to TRBD2. This CDR3 contains 17 residues. Germline V lookup: CDR1 MNHNS, CDR2 SASEGT. With 6 bases clipped from V and 7 bases from J, the junction kept 12 bases outside the gene matches.

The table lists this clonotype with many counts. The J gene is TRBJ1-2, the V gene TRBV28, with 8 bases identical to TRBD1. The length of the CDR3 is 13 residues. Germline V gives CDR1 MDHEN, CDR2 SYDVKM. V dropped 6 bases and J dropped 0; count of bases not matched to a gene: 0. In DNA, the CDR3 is TGTGCCAGCAGACAGGGGGCTAACTATGGCTACACCTTC. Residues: CASRQGANYGYTF.

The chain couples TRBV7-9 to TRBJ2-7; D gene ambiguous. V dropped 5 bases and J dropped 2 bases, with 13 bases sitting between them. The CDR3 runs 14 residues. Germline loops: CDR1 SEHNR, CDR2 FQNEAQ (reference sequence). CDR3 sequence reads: CASSGVSGPYEQYF. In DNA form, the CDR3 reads TGTGCCAGCAGCGGAGTTTCGGGTCCCTACGAGCAGTACTTC.

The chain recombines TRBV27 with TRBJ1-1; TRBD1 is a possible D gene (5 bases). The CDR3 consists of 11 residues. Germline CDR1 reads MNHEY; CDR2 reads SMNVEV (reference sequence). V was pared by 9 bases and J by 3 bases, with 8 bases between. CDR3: CASGGYTEAFF. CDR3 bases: TGTGCCAGTGGGGGTTACACTGAAGCTTTCTTT.

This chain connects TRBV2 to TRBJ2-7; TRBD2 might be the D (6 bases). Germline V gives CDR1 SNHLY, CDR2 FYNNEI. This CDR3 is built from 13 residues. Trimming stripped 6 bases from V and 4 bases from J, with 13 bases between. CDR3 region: CASSRRDQYEQYF. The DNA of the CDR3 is TGTGCCAGCAGCCGGAGGGACCAGTACGAGCAGTACTTC.

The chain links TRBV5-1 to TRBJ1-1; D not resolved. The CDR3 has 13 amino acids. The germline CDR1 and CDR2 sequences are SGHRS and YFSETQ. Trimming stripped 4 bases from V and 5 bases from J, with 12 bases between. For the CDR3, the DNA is TGCGCCAGCAGCCCTAGGAGAGAGACTGAAGCTTTCTTT. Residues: CASSPRRETEAFF.

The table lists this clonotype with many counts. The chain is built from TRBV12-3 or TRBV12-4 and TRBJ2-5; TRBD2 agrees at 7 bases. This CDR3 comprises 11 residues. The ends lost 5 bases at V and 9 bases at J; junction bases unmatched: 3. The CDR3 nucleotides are TGTGCCAGCAGTCCCCGGGAGGCCCAGTACTTC. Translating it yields CASSPREAQYF.

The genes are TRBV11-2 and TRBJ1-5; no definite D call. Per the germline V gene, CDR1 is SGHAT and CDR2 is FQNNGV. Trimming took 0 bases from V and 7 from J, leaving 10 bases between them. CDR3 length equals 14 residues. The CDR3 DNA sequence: TGTGCCAGCAGCTTAGAAGGGTTCGAACAGCCCCAGCATTTT. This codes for CASSLEGFEQPQHF.

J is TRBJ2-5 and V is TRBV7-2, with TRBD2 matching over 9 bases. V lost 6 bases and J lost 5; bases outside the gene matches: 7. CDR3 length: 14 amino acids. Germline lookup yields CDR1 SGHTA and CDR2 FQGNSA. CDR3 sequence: CASRREGNWETQYF. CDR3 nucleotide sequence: TGTGCCAGCAGGCGGGAGGGGAATTGGGAGACCCAGTACTTC.

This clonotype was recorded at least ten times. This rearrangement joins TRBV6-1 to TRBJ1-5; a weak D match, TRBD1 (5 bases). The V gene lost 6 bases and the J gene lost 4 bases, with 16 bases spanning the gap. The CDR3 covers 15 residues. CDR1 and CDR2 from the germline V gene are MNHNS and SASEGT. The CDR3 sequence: CASRPAGLGNQPQHF. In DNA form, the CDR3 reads TGTGCCAGCAGACCCGCAGGGTTGGGAAATCAGCCCCAGCATTTT.

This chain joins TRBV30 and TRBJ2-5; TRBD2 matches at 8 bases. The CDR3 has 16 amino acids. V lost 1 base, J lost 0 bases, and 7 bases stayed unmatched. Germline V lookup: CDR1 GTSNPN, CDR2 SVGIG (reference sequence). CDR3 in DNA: TGTGCCTGGAGTGAGGTAGCGGGGTCACACCAAGAGACCCAGTACTTC. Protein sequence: CAWSEVAGSHQETQYF.

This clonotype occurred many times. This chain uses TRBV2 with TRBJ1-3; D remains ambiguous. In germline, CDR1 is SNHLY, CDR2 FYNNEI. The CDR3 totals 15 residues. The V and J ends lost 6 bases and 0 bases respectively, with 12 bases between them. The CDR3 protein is CASRNVGSSGNTIYF. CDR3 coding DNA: TGTGCCAGCAGAAATGTCGGGAGCTCTGGAAACACCATATATTTT. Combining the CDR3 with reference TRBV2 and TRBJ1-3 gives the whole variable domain EPEVTQTPSHQVTQMGQEVILRCVPISNHLYFYWYRQILGQKVEFLVSFYNNEISEKSEIFDDQFSVERPDGSNFTLKIRSTKLEDSAMYFCASRNVGSSGNTIYFGEGSWLTVV.

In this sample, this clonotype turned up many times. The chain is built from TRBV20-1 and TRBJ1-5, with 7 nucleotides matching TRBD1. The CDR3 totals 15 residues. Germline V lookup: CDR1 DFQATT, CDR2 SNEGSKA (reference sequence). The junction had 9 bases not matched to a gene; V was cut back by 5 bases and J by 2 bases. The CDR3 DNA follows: TGCAGTGCTCTTAACAGGGGAAGGGGCAATCAGCCCCAGCATTTT. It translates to CSALNRGRGNQPQHF.

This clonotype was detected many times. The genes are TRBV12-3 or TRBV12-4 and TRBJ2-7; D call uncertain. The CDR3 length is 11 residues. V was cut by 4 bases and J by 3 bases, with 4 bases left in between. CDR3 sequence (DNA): TGTGCCAGCAGTTCCTTCTACGAGCAGTACTTC. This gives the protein CASSSFYEQYF.

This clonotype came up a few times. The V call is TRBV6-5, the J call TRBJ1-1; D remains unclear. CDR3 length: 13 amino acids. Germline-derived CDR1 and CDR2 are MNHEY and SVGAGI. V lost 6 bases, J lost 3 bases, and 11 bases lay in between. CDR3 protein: CASSSSGYTEAFF. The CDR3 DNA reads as TGTGCCAGCAGCTCCTCAGGTTACACTGAAGCTTTCTTT.

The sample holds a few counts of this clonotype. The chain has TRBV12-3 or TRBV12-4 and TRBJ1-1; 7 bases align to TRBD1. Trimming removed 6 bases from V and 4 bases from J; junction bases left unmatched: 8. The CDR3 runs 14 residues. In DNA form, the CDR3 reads TGTGCCAGCAGAAGACAGGGAGGCGGCACTGAAGCTTTCTTT. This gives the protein CASRRQGGGTEAFF.

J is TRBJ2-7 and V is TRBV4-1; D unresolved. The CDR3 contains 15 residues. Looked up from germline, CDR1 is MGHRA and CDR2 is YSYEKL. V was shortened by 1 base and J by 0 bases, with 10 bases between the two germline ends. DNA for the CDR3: TGCGCCAGCAGCCAAGCGAGCGCGAGCTCCTACGAGCAGTACTTC. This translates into CASSQASASSYEQYF.

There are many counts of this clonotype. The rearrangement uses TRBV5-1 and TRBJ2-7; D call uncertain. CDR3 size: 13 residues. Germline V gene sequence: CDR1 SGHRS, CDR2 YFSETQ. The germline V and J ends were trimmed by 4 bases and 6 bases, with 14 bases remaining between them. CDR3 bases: TGCGCCAGCAGCCGCCCAGGCTTCAGCGAGCAGTACTTC. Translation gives CASSRPGFSEQYF. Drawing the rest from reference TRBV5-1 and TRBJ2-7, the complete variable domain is KAGVTQTPRYLIKTRGQQVTLSCSPISGHRSVSWYQQTPGQGLQFLFEYFSETQRNKGNFPGRFSGRQFSNSRSEMNVSTLELGDSALYLCASSRPGFSEQYFGPGTRLTVT.

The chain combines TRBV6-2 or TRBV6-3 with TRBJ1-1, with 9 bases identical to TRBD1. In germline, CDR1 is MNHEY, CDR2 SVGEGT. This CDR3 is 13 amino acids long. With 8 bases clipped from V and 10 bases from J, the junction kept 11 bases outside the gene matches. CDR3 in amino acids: CASGDSGTGTAFF. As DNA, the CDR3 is TGTGCCAGCGGTGACTCGGGGACAGGGACAGCTTTCTTT.

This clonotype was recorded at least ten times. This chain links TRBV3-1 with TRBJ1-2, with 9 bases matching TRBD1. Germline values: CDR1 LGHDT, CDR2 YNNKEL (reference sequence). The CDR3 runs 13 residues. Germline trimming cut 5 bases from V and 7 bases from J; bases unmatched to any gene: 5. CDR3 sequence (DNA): TGTGCCAGCAGCAAAACAGGGGGCGGTGGCTACACCTTC. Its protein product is CASSKTGGGGYTF.

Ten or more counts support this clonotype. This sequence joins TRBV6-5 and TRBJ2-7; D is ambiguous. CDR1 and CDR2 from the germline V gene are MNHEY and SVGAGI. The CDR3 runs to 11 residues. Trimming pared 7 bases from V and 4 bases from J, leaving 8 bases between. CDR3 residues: CASTDGYEQYF. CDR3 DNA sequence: TGTGCCAGCACCGACGGATACGAGCAGTACTTC.

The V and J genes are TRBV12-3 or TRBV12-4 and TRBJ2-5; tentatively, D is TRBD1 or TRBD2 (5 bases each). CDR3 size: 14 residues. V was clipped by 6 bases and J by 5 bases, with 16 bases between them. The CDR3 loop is CASSLTGWGETQYF. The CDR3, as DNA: TGTGCCAGCAGCCTGACCGGGTGGGGGGAGACCCAGTACTTC.